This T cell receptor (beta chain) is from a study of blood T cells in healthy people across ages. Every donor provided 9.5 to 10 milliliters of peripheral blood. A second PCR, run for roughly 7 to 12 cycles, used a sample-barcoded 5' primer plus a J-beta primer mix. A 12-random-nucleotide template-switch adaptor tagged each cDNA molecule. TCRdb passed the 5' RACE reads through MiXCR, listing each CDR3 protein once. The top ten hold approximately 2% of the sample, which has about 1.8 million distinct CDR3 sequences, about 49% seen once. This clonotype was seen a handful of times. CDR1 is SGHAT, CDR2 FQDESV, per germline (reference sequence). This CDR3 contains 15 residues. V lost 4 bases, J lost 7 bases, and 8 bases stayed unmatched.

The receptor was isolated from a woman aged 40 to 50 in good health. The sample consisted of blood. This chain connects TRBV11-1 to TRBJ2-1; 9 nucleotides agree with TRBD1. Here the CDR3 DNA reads TGTGCCAGCAGCTCCCCGGGACAGGGAAAGAATGAGCAGTTCTTC. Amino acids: CASSSPGQGKNEQFF.